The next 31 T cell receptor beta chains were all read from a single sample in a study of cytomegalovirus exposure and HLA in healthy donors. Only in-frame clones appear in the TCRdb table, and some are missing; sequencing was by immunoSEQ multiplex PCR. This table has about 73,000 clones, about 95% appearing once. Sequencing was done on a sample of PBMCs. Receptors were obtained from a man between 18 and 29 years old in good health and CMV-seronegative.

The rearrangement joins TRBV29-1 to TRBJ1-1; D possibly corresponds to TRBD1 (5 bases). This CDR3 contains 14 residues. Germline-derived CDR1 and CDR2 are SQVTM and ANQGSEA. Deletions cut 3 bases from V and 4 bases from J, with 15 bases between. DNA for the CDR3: TGCAGCGTTGAGTTTCAGGGTCCCGGCACTGAAGCTTTCTTT. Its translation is CSVEFQGPGTEAFF.

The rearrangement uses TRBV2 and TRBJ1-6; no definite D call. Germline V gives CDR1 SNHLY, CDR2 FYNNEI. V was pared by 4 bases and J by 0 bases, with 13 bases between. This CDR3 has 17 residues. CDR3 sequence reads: CASSVRLRSSYNSPLHF. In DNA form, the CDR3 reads TGTGCCAGCAGTGTCCGTTTAAGGAGCTCCTATAATTCACCCCTCCACTTT.

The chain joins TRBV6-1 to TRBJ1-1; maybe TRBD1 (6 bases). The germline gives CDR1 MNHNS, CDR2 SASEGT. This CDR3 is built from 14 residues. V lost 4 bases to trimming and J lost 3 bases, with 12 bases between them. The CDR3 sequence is CASSGQAEYTEAFF. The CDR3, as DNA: TGTGCCAGCAGTGGACAGGCTGAGTACACTGAAGCTTTCTTT.

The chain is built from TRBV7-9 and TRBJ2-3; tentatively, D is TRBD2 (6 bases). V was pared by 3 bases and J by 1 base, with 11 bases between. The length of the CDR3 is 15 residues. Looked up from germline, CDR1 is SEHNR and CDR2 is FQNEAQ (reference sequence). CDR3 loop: CASSFGTGGTDTQYF. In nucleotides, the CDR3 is TGTGCCAGCAGCTTCGGAACGGGGGGCACAGATACGCAGTATTTT.

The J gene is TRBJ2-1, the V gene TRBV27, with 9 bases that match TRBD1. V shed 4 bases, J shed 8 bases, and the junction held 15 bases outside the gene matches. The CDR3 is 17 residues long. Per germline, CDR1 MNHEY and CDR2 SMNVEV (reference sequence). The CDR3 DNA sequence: TGTGCCAGCAGTTACAAAGCCGGGACAGGGTTTACCGATGAGCAGTTCTTC. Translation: CASSYKAGTGFTDEQFF.

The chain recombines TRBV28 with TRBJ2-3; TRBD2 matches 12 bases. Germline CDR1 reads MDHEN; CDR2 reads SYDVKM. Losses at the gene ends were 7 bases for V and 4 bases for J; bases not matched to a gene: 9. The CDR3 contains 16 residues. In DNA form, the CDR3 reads TGTGCCAGCACCCGGGCTCTAGCGGGGGGGGCAGATACGCAGTATTTT. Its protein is CASTRALAGGADTQYF.

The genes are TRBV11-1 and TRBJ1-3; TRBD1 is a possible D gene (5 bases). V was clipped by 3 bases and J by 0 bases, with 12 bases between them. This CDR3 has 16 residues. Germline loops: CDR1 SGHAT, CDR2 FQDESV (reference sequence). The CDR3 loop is CASSFEGAASGNTIYF. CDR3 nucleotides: TGTGCCAGCAGCTTCGAAGGGGCCGCCTCTGGAAACACCATATATTTT.

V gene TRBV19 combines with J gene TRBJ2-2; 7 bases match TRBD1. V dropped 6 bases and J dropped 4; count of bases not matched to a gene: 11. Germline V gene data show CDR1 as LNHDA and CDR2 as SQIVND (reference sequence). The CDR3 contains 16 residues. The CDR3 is CASSGWDSQTTGELFF. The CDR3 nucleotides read TGTGCCAGTAGCGGGTGGGACAGTCAAACCACCGGGGAGCTGTTTTTT.

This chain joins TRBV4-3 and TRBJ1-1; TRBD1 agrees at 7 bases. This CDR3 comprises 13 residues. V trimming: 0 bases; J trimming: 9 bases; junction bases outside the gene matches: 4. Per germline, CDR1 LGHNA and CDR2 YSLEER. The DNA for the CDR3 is TGCGCCAGCAGCCAAGATCTGGGACAGCAAGCTTTCTTT. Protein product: CASSQDLGQQAFF.

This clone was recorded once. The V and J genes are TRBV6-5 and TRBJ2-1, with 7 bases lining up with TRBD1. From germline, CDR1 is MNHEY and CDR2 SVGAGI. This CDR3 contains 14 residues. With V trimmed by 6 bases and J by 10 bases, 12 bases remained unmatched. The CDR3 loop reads CASRPRTGVGEQFF. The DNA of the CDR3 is TGTGCCAGCAGGCCTCGAACAGGGGTAGGGGAGCAGTTCTTC.

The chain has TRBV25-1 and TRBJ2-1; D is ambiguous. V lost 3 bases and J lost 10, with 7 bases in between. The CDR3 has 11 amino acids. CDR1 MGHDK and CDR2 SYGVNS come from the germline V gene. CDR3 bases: TGTGCCAGCAGTGAGCGTGAGGAGCAGTTCTTC. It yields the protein CASSEREEQFF.

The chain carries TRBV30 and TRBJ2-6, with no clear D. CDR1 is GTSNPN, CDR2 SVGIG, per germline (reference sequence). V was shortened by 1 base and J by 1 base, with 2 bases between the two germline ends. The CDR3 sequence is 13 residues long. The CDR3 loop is CAWSASGANVLTF. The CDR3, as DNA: TGTGCCTGGAGTGCTTCTGGGGCCAACGTCCTGACTTTC.

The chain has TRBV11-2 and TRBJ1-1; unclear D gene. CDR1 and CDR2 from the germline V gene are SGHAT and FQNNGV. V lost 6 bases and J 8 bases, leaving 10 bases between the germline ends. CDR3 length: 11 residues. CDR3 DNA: TGTGCCAGCAGAGTAGGGAGGGAAGCTTTCTTT. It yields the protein CASRVGREAFF. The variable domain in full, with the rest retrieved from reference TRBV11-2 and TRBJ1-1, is EAGVAQSPRYKIIEKRQSVAFWCNPISGHATLYWYQQILGQGPKLLIQFQNNGVVDDSQLPKDRFSAERLKGVDSTLKIQPAKLEDSAVYLCASRVGREAFFGQGTRLTVV.

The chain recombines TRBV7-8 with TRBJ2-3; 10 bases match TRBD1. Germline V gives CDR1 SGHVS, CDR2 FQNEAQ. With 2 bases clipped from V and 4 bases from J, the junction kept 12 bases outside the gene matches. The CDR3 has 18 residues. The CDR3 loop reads CASSLPISGTGDPDTQYF. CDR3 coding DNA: TGTGCCAGCAGCTTACCCATCTCCGGGACAGGGGACCCAGATACGCAGTATTTT.

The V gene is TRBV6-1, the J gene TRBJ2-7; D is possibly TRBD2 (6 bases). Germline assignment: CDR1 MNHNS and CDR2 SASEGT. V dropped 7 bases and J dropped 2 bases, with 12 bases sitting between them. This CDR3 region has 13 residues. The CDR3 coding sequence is TGTGCCAGCAACCCCGGGGGTCCCTACGAGCAGTACTTC. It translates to CASNPGGPYEQYF.

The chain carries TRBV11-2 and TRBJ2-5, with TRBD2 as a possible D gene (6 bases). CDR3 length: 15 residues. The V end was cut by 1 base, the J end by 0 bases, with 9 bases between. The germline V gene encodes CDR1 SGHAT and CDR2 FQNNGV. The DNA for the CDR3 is TGTGCCAGCAGCTTAGCGGGGGAGTACCAAGAGACCCAGTACTTC. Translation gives CASSLAGEYQETQYF.

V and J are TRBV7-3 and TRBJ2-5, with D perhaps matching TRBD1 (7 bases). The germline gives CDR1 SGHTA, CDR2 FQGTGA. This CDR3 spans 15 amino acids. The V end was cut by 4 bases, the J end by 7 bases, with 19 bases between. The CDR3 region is CASSYATGLGGTQYF. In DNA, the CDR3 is TGTGCCAGCAGCTACGCGACAGGGTTGGGAGGGACCCAGTACTTC.

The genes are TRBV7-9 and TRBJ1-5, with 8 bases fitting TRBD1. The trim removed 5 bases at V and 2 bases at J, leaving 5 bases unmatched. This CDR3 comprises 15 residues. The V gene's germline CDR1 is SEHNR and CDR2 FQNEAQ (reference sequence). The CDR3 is CASSLQGAGNQPQHF. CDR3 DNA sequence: TGTGCCAGCAGCCTCCAGGGGGCAGGCAATCAGCCCCAGCATTTT.

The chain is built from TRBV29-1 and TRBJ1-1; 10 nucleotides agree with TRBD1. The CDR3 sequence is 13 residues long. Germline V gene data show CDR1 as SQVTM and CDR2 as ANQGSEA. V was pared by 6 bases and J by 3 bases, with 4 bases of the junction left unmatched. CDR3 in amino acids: CSVRQGADTEAFF. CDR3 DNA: TGCAGCGTGCGACAGGGGGCGGACACTGAAGCTTTCTTT.

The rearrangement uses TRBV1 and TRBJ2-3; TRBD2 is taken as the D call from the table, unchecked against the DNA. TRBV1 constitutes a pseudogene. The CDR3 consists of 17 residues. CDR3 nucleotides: TGCACCAGCAGCCAAGAGCCTAGCGGGGGGGTGGGAGATACGCAGTATTTT. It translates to CTSSQEPSGGVGDTQYF.

The CDR3 region is CASSGTGEYQPQHF. DNA of the CDR3: TGTGCCAGCAGTGGGACAGGGGAATATCAGCCCCAGCATTTT. V usage is TRBV6-1 and J usage is TRBJ1-5; 9 bases line up with TRBD1. The J segment lost 5 bases and the V segment lost 4 bases, leaving 3 bases of the junction unmatched. The CDR3 is 14 residues long. Germline CDR1 is MNHNS and CDR2 is SASEGT.

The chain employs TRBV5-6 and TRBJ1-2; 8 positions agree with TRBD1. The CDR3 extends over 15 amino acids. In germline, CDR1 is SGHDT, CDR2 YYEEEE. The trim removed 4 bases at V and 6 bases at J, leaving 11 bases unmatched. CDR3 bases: TGTGCCAGCAGCACCCGGACAGGGTCGATTCATGGCTACACCTTC. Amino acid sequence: CASSTRTGSIHGYTF.

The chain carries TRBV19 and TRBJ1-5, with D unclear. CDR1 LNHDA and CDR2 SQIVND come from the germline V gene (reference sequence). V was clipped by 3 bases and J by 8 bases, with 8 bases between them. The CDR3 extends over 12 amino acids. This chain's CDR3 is CASSITVEPQHF. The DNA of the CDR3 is TGTGCCAGTAGTATTACGGTGGAGCCCCAGCATTTT.

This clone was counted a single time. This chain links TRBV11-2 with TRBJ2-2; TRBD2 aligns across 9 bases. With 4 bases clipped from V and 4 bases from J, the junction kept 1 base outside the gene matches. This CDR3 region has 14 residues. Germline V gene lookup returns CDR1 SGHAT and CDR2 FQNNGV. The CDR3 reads CASSSTSGTGELFF. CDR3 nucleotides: TGTGCCAGCAGCTCGACTAGCGGCACCGGGGAGCTGTTTTTT.

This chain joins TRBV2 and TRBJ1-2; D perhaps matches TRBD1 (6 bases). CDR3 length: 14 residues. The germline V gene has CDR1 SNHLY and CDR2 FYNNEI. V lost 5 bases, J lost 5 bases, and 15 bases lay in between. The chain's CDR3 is CASSPRGSSYGYTF. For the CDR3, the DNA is TGTGCCAGCAGTCCCAGGGGCTCTTCGTATGGCTACACCTTC.

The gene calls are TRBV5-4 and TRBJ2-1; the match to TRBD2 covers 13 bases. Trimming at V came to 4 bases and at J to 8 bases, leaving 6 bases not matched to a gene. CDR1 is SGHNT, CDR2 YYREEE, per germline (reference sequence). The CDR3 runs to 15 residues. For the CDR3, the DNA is TGTGCCAGCAGCCAAGAGACTAGCGGGGGGTATGAGCAGTTCTTC. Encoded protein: CASSQETSGGYEQFF.

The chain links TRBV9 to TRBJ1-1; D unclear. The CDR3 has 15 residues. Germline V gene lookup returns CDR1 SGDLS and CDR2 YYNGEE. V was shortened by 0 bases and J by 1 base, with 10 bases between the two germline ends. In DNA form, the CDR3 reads TGTGCCAGCAGCGTAGCTCGGGATGGGAACACTGAAGCTTTCTTT. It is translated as CASSVARDGNTEAFF. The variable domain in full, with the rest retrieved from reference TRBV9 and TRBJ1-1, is DSGVTQTPKHLITATGQRVTLRCSPRSGDLSVYWYQQSLDQGLQFLIQYYNGEERAKGNILERFSAQQFPDLHSELNLSSLELGDSALYFCASSVARDGNTEAFFGQGTRLTVV.

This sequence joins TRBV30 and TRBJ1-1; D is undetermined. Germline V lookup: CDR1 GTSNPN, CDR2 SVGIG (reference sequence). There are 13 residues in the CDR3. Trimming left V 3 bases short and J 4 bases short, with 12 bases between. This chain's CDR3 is CAWSALGGTEAFF. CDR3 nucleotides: TGTGCCTGGAGCGCCCTCGGCGGCACTGAAGCTTTCTTT.

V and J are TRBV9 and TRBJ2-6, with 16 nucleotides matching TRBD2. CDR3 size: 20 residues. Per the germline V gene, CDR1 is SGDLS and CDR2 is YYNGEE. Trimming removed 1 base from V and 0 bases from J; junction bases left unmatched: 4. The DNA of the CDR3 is TGTGCCAGCAGCGTATACGGGACTAGCGGGGGGGGCTCTGGGGCCAACGTCCTGACTTTC. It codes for CASSVYGTSGGGSGANVLTF.

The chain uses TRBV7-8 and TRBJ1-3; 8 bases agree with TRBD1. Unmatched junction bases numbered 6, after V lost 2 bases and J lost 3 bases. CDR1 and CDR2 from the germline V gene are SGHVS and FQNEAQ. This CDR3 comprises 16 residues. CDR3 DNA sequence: TGTGCCAGCAGCTTACCCGGACAGGGTGGTGGAAACACCATATATTTT. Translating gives CASSLPGQGGGNTIYF.

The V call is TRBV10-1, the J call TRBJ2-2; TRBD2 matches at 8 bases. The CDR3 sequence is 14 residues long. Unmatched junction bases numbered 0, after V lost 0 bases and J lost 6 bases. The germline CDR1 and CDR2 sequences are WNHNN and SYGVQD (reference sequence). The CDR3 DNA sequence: TGCGCCAGCAGTGAGTCCGGGGGGGCCGGGGAGCTGTTTTTT. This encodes CASSESGGAGELFF.